Described below is a single TCR beta chain sequence and its context. This sample was included in a study of control samples from healthy donors and cancer patients. Germline V gene lookup returns CDR1 SNHLY and CDR2 FYNNEI. The V end was cut by 7 bases, the J end by 7 bases, with 19 bases between. The CDR3 runs to 14 residues. Clones were read by immunoSEQ multiplex PCR, and TCRdb kept only the in-frame ones, dropping some. The sample lists about 71,000 clones, about nine tenths seen once, with over 15% in the top ten. This receptor was taken from a man aged 55 to 69 with lung cancer. The genes are TRBV2 and TRBJ2-5; no clear D gene. Sequenced sample: PBMCs. CDR3 in amino acids: CASIGLRGSGTQYF. The CDR3 DNA is TGTGCCAGCATTGGGTTGAGAGGCTCGGGGACCCAGTACTTC.